This is a list of T cell receptor beta chains from one sample in a study of blood T cell repertoires in COVID-19. TCRdb's table, derived via immunoSEQ multiplex PCR, lists solely in-frame clones and lacks some. The data show about 250,000 clones, 82% seen once. The source material was peripheral blood. Source of these receptors: a woman of 80 years or more with active or convalescent COVID-19. CDR3s leave out the opening cysteine and the closing phenylalanine or tryptophan. The order of the fields is J gene, V gene, CDR3 protein.

J: TRBJ2-1; V: TRBV18; CDR3: ASSPRDNEQF
J: TRBJ1-2; V: TRBV11-2; CDR3: ASSEGQFYYGYT
J: TRBJ2-1; V: TRBV24-1; CDR3: ATSLSGVTPDYNEQF
J: TRBJ1-1; V: TRBV2; CDR3: ASTPTGVNTEAF
J: TRBJ1-4; V: TRBV19; CDR3: ASKEDRPNTPQIEKLF
J: TRBJ2-7; V: TRBV19; CDR3: ASSRGQGAHPGYEQY
J: TRBJ1-2; V: TRBV10-2; CDR3: ASTGRGGGPVGGYT
J: TRBJ1-4; V: TRBV27; CDR3: ASSLFGQAEKLF
J: TRBJ1-3; V: TRBV30; CDR3: AWSAGWGPGNTIY
J: TRBJ2-5; V: TRBV11-2; CDR3: ASSKTSGQETQY
J: TRBJ2-5; V: TRBV28; CDR3: ASSSVERGTQETQY
J: TRBJ1-5; V: TRBV5-1; CDR3: ASSLGQGNSNQPQH
J: TRBJ2-1; V: TRBV2; CDR3: ASRRRGGPGYNEQF
J: TRBJ1-2; V: TRBV12-3/TRBV12-4; CDR3: ASSSPGQAGYT
J: TRBJ1-1; V: TRBV3-1/TRBV3-2; CDR3: ASSRHTGQGAKAF
J: TRBJ2-3; V: TRBV19; CDR3: ASSILGRGTADTQY
J: TRBJ2-5; V: TRBV5-1; CDR3: ASSVPSGGALETQY
J: TRBJ1-5; V: TRBV19; CDR3: ASRETGAHQPQH
J: TRBJ1-6; V: TRBV6-5; CDR3: ASCREVSNSPLH
J: TRBJ2-1; V: TRBV21-1; CDR3: ASRTTGPRALDEQF
J: TRBJ2-7; V: TRBV5-4; CDR3: ASSATGGSSYEQY
J: TRBJ1-3; V: TRBV28; CDR3: ASRLIHARGLSGNTIY
J: TRBJ2-4; V: TRBV28; CDR3: ASSLPGTGKNIQY
J: TRBJ1-5; V: TRBV4-1; CDR3: ASTRDRATYSNQPQH
J: TRBJ2-1; V: TRBV4-1; CDR3: ASSSPGAYYNEQF
J: TRBJ2-1; V: TRBV19; CDR3: ASRGQAYNEQF
J: TRBJ2-1; V: TRBV11-3; CDR3: ASSLGEGGREQF
J: TRBJ2-3; V: TRBV5-1; CDR3: ASSLSPTGSTDTQY
J: TRBJ2-1; V: TRBV28; CDR3: ASSRTGGISYNEQF
J: TRBJ2-1; V: TRBV6-1; CDR3: ASSDAVRRGYNEQF
J: TRBJ1-1; V: TRBV3-1/TRBV3-2; CDR3: ASSQSVGSAEAF
J: TRBJ2-5; V: TRBV5-1; CDR3: ASIPGGGGKETQY
J: TRBJ1-2; V: TRBV19; CDR3: ASSMPRTGGGYT
J: TRBJ2-1; V: TRBV18; CDR3: ASSPNSGSIANEQF
J: TRBJ1-1; V: TRBV27; CDR3: ASSHLIQGPTEAF
J: TRBJ1-5; V: TRBV20-1; CDR3: SASDFYRGPYSNQPQH